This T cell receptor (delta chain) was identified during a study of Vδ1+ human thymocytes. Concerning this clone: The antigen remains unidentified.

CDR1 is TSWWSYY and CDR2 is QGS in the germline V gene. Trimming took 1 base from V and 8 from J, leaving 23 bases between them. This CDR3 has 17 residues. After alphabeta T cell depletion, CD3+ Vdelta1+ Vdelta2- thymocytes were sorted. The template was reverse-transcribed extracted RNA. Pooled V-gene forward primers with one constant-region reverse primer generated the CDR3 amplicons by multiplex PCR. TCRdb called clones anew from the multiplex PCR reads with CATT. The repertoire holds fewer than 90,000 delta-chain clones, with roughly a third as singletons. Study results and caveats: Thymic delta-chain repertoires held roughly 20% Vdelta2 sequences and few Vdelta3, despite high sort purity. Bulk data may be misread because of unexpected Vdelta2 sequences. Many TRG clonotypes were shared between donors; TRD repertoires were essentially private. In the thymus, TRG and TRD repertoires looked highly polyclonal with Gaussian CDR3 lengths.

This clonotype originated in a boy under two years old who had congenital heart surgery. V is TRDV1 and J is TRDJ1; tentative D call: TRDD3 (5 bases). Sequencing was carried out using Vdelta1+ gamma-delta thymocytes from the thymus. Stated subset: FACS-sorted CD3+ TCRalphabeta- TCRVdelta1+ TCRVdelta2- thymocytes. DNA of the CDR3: TGTGCTCTTGGGGAACGTATATTCTTGGCTCGCGGGGGGAAACTCATCTTT. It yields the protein CALGERIFLARGGKLIF.